A single T cell receptor beta chain is shown here with its context. Its antigen is not identified. The sample comes from a study of CD8+CD57+ T cells in acquired aplastic anemia. Turning to the study itself: The sorted CD4+ and CD8+ cells yielded an average around 3 ug of DNA. Healthy CD8+ samples averaged roughly 9.9 million reads.

This CDR3 contains 15 residues. The V gene lost 5 bases and the J gene lost 10 bases, with 21 bases spanning the gap. CDR1 and CDR2 from the germline V gene are SGHVS and FNYEAQ. Study conclusions and caveats: Overlapping CD8+ CDR3 repertoires of patients and controls contained roughly 27 shared sequences.

CDR3 and TCR beta VDJ profiling relied on a genomic DNA template. TCRdb reanalysed the reads using MiXCR and keeps one entry per CDR3 protein. The data show approximately 170,000 distinct CDR3 sequences, about 60% seen once. The specimen sequenced was sorted CD4+, CD8+, or CD8+CD57+ T cells (not recorded which) from PBMCs. The receptor was derived from a human donor in good health. V is TRBV7-6 and J is TRBJ2-1; TRBD1 or TRBD2 may be the D gene (6 bases each). CDR3 DNA sequence: TGTGCCAGCAGCCCCGGGATGGGGGGCTCCGGGGAGCAGTTCTTC. It is translated as CASSPGMGGSGEQFF. The complete variable domain, with remaining parts taken from reference TRBV7-6 and TRBJ2-1, reads GAGVSQSPRYKVTKRGQDVALRCDPISGHVSLYWYRQALGQGPEFLTYFNYEAQQDKSGLPNDRFSAERPEGSISTLTIQRTEQRDSAMYRCASSPGMGGSGEQFFGPGTRLTVL.